This T cell receptor (beta chain) was retrieved from a study of blood T cell repertoires in COVID-19. The CDR3 extends over 15 amino acids. Unmatched junction bases numbered 8, after V lost 5 bases and J lost 7 bases. Germline V gives CDR1 SNHLY, CDR2 FYNNEI. Assignment of participants to cohorts was predicated upon participant-reported clinical history. Only in-frame clones appear in the TCRdb table, and some are missing; sequencing was by immunoSEQ multiplex PCR. This sample yields just over 300,000 clones, of which over 75% are seen a single time; around a tenth belongs to the top ten. The sample consisted of PBMCs or T cells enriched from blood (not recorded which). V and J are TRBV2 and TRBJ2-1, with TRBD2 identical over 10 bases. The sequence derives from a woman aged 40 to 49 who had recovered from COVID-19. Here the CDR3 DNA reads TGTGCCAGCAGTTTACTAGCGGGAACTTCTAATGAGCAGTTCTTC. Its translation: CASSLLAGTSNEQFF. Using reference TRBV2 and TRBJ2-1 for the parts outside the CDR3, the full variable domain is EPEVTQTPSHQVTQMGQEVILRCVPISNHLYFYWYRQILGQKVEFLVSFYNNEISEKSEIFDDQFSVERPDGSNFTLKIRSTKLEDSAMYFCASSLLAGTSNEQFFGPGTRLTVL.